The 6 T cell receptor beta chains listed next were all sequenced from one sample in a study of blood T cells in healthy people across ages. Sample-barcoded 5' priming and a J-beta primer mix drove a second PCR of roughly 6 to 12 cycles. TCRdb re-derived calls from the 5' RACE reads in MiXCR, one entry per CDR3 protein. The repertoire has about 1.8 million distinct CDR3 sequences, roughly 50% of them found once; the top ten carry around 2.1%. The specimen sequenced was blood. All receptors come from a woman aged 40 to 50 in good health.

The J gene is TRBJ2-5, the V gene TRBV4-2; maybe TRBD1 (6 bases). Germline V gives CDR1 LGHNA, CDR2 YNFKEQ. The CDR3 runs to 16 residues. The V and J ends lost 1 base and 5 bases respectively, with 17 bases between them. In DNA form, the CDR3 reads TGTGCCAGCAGCCAAGTCCCGCTGGGGGCGCGGGAGACCCAGTACTTC. It translates to CASSQVPLGARETQYF.

This clonotype was found once. The chain is built from TRBV9 and TRBJ1-2; D perhaps matches TRBD1 (6 bases). The CDR3 loop spans 14 amino acids. The V gene's germline CDR1 is SGDLS and CDR2 YYNGEE. Trimming removed 0 bases from V and 4 bases from J, with 10 bases in between. As DNA, the CDR3 is TGTGCCAGCAGCGTAGTTGTAGGGGGCTATGGCTACACCTTC. Protein sequence: CASSVVVGGYGYTF.

The J gene is TRBJ2-5, the V gene TRBV7-8, with 8 bases lining up with TRBD1. This CDR3 region has 16 residues. V was pared by 4 bases and J by 5 bases, with 12 bases of the junction left unmatched. Germline lookup yields CDR1 SGHVS and CDR2 FQNEAQ. Written as DNA, the CDR3 is TGTGCCAGCAGCTCTTCGCGCAGGGGGCGTAGGGAGACCCAGTACTTC. Translation gives CASSSSRRGRRETQYF.

In this sample, this clonotype turned up a few times. Since a much larger clone is just one base distant, this may be a read error. This chain joins TRBV20-1 and TRBJ2-5, with TRBD2 identical over 10 bases. Germline V gives CDR1 DFQATT, CDR2 SNEGSKA (reference sequence). The V gene end was trimmed by 4 bases and the J gene end by 11 bases; junction bases not matched to a gene: 16. The CDR3 runs 15 residues. The CDR3 loop is CSAKSGGAFWDEQYF. CDR3 DNA sequence: TGCAGTGCTAAGAGCGGGGGGGCTTTTTGGGATGAGCAGTACTTC.

The rearrangement joins TRBV10-3 to TRBJ1-2; D not certain. Per the germline V gene, CDR1 is ENHRY and CDR2 is SYGVKD. V was shortened by 0 bases and J by 5 bases, with 13 bases between the two germline ends. This CDR3 has 15 residues. The CDR3 region is CAISESAVSDYGYTF. The CDR3 bases are TGTGCCATCAGTGAGTCGGCCGTGTCGGATTATGGCTACACCTTC.

This clonotype turned up a few times. The chain links TRBV7-2 to TRBJ2-5; D remains unclear. The V gene's germline CDR1 is SGHTA and CDR2 FQGNSA. This CDR3 contains 12 residues. Trimming shortened V by 6 bases and J by 6 bases, and 11 bases separated the two germline ends. CDR3 region: CASSPLLKTQYF. The CDR3 nucleotides are TGTGCCAGCAGTCCCCTCTTGAAGACCCAGTACTTC.